Each of the 28 T cell receptor beta chains below was sequenced from the same sample in a study of technical replicates of blood from a handful of donors. Sequenced by immunoSEQ multiplex PCR; TCRdb stores in-frame clones only, minus some. The sample carries around 62,000 clones, approximately 97% recorded once. Sequencing was done on a sample of T cells isolated from PBMCs. These receptors were taken from a human donor in good health.

The chain has TRBV6-5 and TRBJ1-4; 12 bases map to TRBD1. Germline V gives CDR1 MNHEY, CDR2 SVGAGI. CDR3 length equals 16 residues. Unmatched junction bases numbered 2, after V lost 0 bases and J lost 6 bases. As DNA, the CDR3 is TGTGCCAGCAGTTACTCGGGGACAGGGGGCGATGAAAAACTGTTTTTT. This translates into CASSYSGTGGDEKLFF.

The chain is built from TRBV11-2 and TRBJ2-1; the D gene is possibly TRBD1 (5 bases). CDR3 length: 15 amino acids. Trimming stripped 5 bases from V and 4 bases from J, with 15 bases between. Germline lookup yields CDR1 SGHAT and CDR2 FQNNGV. CDR3 loop: CASSVGASLYNEQFF. In nucleotides, the CDR3 is TGTGCCAGCAGCGTAGGGGCGTCGCTATACAATGAGCAGTTCTTC.

J is TRBJ2-5 and V is TRBV20-1; D may be TRBD1 (6 bases). Germline CDR1 is DFQATT and CDR2 is SNEGSKA (reference sequence). Trimming pared 5 bases from V and 6 bases from J, leaving 10 bases between. The CDR3 length is 11 residues. CDR3 residues: CSALDRKTQYF. In nucleotides, the CDR3 is TGCAGTGCTTTGGACAGAAAGACCCAGTACTTC.

The chain uses TRBV27 and TRBJ2-3; TRBD1 agrees at 7 bases. Germline V gives CDR1 MNHEY, CDR2 SMNVEV (reference sequence). Germline trimming cut 8 bases from V and 9 bases from J; bases unmatched to any gene: 11. This CDR3 region has 13 residues. The CDR3 DNA is TGTGCCAGCCGTCCTTTCGAGACAGGGACGCAGTATTTT. Its protein product is CASRPFETGTQYF.

V is TRBV5-4 and J is TRBJ2-6; D unclear. CDR1 SGHNT and CDR2 YYREEE come from the germline V gene (reference sequence). Trimming took off 2 bases at V and 0 bases at J, with 6 bases between the two ends. The CDR3 loop spans 15 amino acids. The CDR3 nucleotides are TGTGCCAGCAGCTTAGAACTCTCTGGGGCCAACGTCCTGACTTTC. It yields the protein CASSLELSGANVLTF.

V usage is TRBV27 and J usage is TRBJ2-1, with D possibly TRBD2 on 6 matching bases. The CDR3 length is 18 residues. Per germline, CDR1 MNHEY and CDR2 SMNVEV (reference sequence). Trimming cost V 5 bases and J 3 bases, with 23 bases left between them. Here the CDR3 reads CASSLSPSPGERYNEQFF. The CDR3, as DNA: TGTGCCAGCAGTCTCTCCCCTAGTCCGGGGGAACGCTACAATGAGCAGTTCTTC.

The chain combines TRBV2 with TRBJ2-2; tentatively, D is TRBD2 (5 bases). The germline V gene encodes CDR1 SNHLY and CDR2 FYNNEI. The CDR3 length is 13 residues. Trimming took 6 bases from V and 4 from J, leaving 9 bases between them. CDR3 protein: CASRGTSTGELFF. In DNA form, the CDR3 reads TGTGCCAGCAGAGGTACTAGCACCGGGGAGCTGTTTTTT.

The chain employs TRBV25-1 and TRBJ2-7; 13 bases line up with TRBD2. Trimming took 2 bases from V and 4 from J; bases not matched to a gene: 2. CDR1 and CDR2 from the germline V gene are MGHDK and SYGVNS. The CDR3 has 15 amino acids. CDR3 loop: CASSEGLAGEYEQYF. CDR3 DNA: TGTGCCAGCAGTGAAGGACTAGCGGGAGAATACGAGCAGTACTTC.

The rearrangement uses TRBV5-4 and TRBJ1-1; D not certain. The CDR3 extends over 12 amino acids. The V and J ends lost 2 bases and 5 bases respectively, with 7 bases between them. Per the germline V gene, CDR1 is SGHNT and CDR2 is YYREEE (reference sequence). CDR3 DNA sequence: TGTGCCAGCAGCTTTGACATAACTGAAGCTTTCTTT. This codes for CASSFDITEAFF.

The chain has TRBV5-1 and TRBJ2-3; 12 positions agree with TRBD2. This CDR3 is 15 amino acids long. Germline V gives CDR1 SGHRS, CDR2 YFSETQ. Trimming at V came to 2 bases and at J to 5 bases, leaving 3 bases not matched to a gene. The CDR3 reads CASSFLAGGGDTQYF. DNA of the CDR3: TGCGCCAGCAGCTTTCTAGCGGGAGGGGGAGATACGCAGTATTTT.

The chain links TRBV4-2 to TRBJ2-1; 9 bases line up with TRBD2. The CDR3 spans 16 residues. V lost 4 bases and J lost 1; bases outside the gene matches: 5. CDR1 is LGHNA and CDR2 is YNFKEQ in the germline V gene. The CDR3 loop is CASSPIAGESYNEQFF. CDR3 sequence (DNA): TGTGCCAGCAGCCCGATAGCGGGAGAGTCCTACAATGAGCAGTTCTTC.

The V and J genes are TRBV7-3 and TRBJ2-5, with D maybe TRBD1 (5 bases). The V end was cut by 5 bases, the J end by 0 bases, with 19 bases between. The CDR3 loop spans 17 amino acids. Germline CDR1 reads SGHTA; CDR2 reads FQGTGA. CDR3: CASSLRATPGYQETQYF. As DNA, the CDR3 is TGTGCCAGCAGCCTCAGGGCTACCCCAGGGTACCAAGAGACCCAGTACTTC. The complete variable domain, with remaining parts taken from reference TRBV7-3 and TRBJ2-5, reads GAGVSQTPSNKVTEKGKYVELRCDPISGHTALYWYRQSLGQGPEFLIYFQGTGAADDSGLPNDRFFAVRPEGSVSTLKIQRTERGDSAVYLCASSLRATPGYQETQYFGPGTRLLVL.

This clone appeared once. This chain uses TRBV7-2 with TRBJ2-7, with 7 nucleotides matching TRBD2. With V trimmed by 1 base and J by 2 bases, 5 bases remained unmatched. The CDR3 totals 15 residues. Germline assignment: CDR1 SGHTA and CDR2 FQGNSA. CDR3 nucleotides: TGTGCCAGCAGCTTAGTGGGGGGGAGCACCTACGAGCAGTACTTC. As protein: CASSLVGGSTYEQYF.

The rearrangement joins TRBV27 to TRBJ2-1, with TRBD2 identical over 10 bases. The germline CDR1 and CDR2 sequences are MNHEY and SMNVEV (reference sequence). The CDR3 covers 15 residues. V gave up 4 bases and J gave up 7 bases; unmatched junction bases: 7. The CDR3 DNA is TGTGCCAGCAGTTCACTAGCGGGACAGAAGAATGAGCAGTTCTTC. Its translation is CASSSLAGQKNEQFF.

The CDR3 DNA sequence: TGTGCCAGCAGCTTAGGCCTAGCAGATTCCTACGAGCAGTACTTC. It codes for CASSLGLADSYEQYF. The chain carries TRBV13 and TRBJ2-7, with D perhaps matching TRBD2 (5 bases). The CDR3 length is 15 residues. Trimming cost V 0 bases and J 1 base, with 10 bases left between them. Germline CDR1 and CDR2: PRHDT and FYEKMQ (reference sequence).

This chain connects TRBV20-1 to TRBJ1-1; D remains ambiguous. The germline V gene encodes CDR1 DFQATT and CDR2 SNEGSKA (reference sequence). The CDR3 loop spans 11 amino acids. The CDR3 nucleotides read TGCAGCCCGGAGCAGAACACTGAAGCTTTCTTT. This sequence encodes CSPEQNTEAFF.

The chain couples TRBV6-5 to TRBJ1-2, with unresolved D. V shed 2 bases and J shed 3 bases, with 4 bases lying between them. CDR3 length: 12 residues. CDR1 is MNHEY and CDR2 is SVGAGI in the germline V gene. CDR3 protein: CASSYGHYGYTF. The CDR3 DNA follows: TGTGCCAGCAGTTACGGGCACTATGGCTACACCTTC.

A single count supports this clone. V and J are TRBV5-1 and TRBJ2-1, with 12 bases fitting TRBD2. CDR3 length: 15 residues. The V and J ends lost 4 bases and 5 bases, in that order; junction bases with no gene match: 4. The germline V gene has CDR1 SGHRS and CDR2 YFSETQ. The CDR3 DNA is TGCGCCAGCAGCCCTCGGACTAGCGGGAACAATGAGCAGTTCTTC. This encodes CASSPRTSGNNEQFF.

The J gene is TRBJ2-7, the V gene TRBV4-3; TRBD1 might be the D (6 bases). With 0 bases removed from V and 3 bases from J, the gap between germline ends came to 15 bases. Germline V gives CDR1 LGHNA, CDR2 YSLEER. This CDR3 is built from 16 residues. DNA for the CDR3: TGCGCCAGCAGCCAAGAGTTCGACAGGAGACTCTACGAGCAGTACTTC. Encoded protein: CASSQEFDRRLYEQYF.

This chain uses TRBV7-8 with TRBJ2-7; 9 nucleotides line up with TRBD1. The trim removed 4 bases at V and 9 bases at J, leaving 10 bases unmatched. Germline CDR1 is SGHVS and CDR2 is FQNEAQ. The CDR3 length is 14 residues. CDR3 in DNA: TGTGCCAGCAGCTCCGGGACAGGGCCCATTTGGCAGTACTTC. Residues: CASSSGTGPIWQYF.

The rearrangement uses TRBV6-5 and TRBJ1-2; perhaps TRBD1 as D (6 bases). V lost 6 bases to trimming and J lost 7 bases, with 15 bases between them. The CDR3 is 13 amino acids. CDR1 is MNHEY and CDR2 is SVGAGI in the germline V gene. CDR3 protein: CASSRTGNRGYTF. The CDR3 nucleotides are TGTGCCAGCAGCCGCACAGGGAATCGTGGCTACACCTTC.

This CDR3 is CASSPSISTSLAFF. In DNA form, the CDR3 reads TGTGCCAGCAGCCCCTCCATAAGCACTAGTCTGGCTTTCTTT. The chain links TRBV7-8 to TRBJ1-1; D ambiguous. Germline V CDR1 and CDR2: SGHVS, FQNEAQ. The CDR3 is made up of 14 amino acids. With 5 bases removed from V and 11 bases from J, the gap between germline ends came to 21 bases.

V and J are TRBV28 and TRBJ2-2; 7 bases are shared with TRBD1. This CDR3 contains 16 residues. Germline CDR1 reads MDHEN; CDR2 reads SYDVKM. With 5 bases clipped from V and 2 bases from J, the junction kept 8 bases outside the gene matches. This chain's CDR3 is CASSPDRDPNTGELFF. The CDR3 region has the DNA TGTGCCAGCAGTCCTGACAGGGACCCAAACACCGGGGAGCTGTTTTTT.

The V gene is TRBV4-2, the J gene TRBJ2-7, with 8 bases fitting TRBD2. The germline V gene encodes CDR1 LGHNA and CDR2 YNFKEQ. J lost 2 bases, V lost 4 bases, and 13 bases had no gene match. The CDR3 is 17 residues long. In DNA, the CDR3 is TGTGCCAGCAGCCCTACCTTAGCGGGATGGTTCCCCTACGAGCAGTACTTC. Its translation: CASSPTLAGWFPYEQYF.

The chain links TRBV28 to TRBJ2-7; the match to TRBD1 covers 8 bases. CDR1 is MDHEN, CDR2 SYDVKM, per germline. The CDR3 contains 14 residues. V lost 6 bases, J lost 2 bases, and 6 bases stayed unmatched. DNA of the CDR3: TGTGCCAGCAGCTTCACAGGGGGTGCCTACGAGCAGTACTTC. Translated, it gives CASSFTGGAYEQYF.

The gene calls are TRBV7-9 and TRBJ1-3; no reliable D call. The V gene's germline CDR1 is SEHNR and CDR2 FQNEAQ (reference sequence). The CDR3 sequence is 12 residues long. The ends were cut back, 5 bases at V and 3 bases at J, with 5 bases in the middle. CDR3 protein: CASSTDGNTIYF. The CDR3 DNA is TGTGCCAGCAGCACAGATGGAAACACCATATATTTT.

The chain couples TRBV14 to TRBJ1-2; D uncertain. The V end lost 6 bases, the J end lost 3 bases, and 8 bases lay between the germline ends. CDR3 length: 12 amino acids. Looked up from germline, CDR1 is SGHDN and CDR2 is FVKESK. CDR3 loop: CASSHRDYGYTF. The CDR3 nucleotides are TGTGCCAGCAGTCACAGAGACTATGGCTACACCTTC. The full variable domain, in which reference TRBV14 and TRBJ1-2 provide the parts outside the CDR3, is EAGVTQFPSHSVIEKGQTVTLRCDPISGHDNLYWYRRVMGKEIKFLLHFVKESKQDESGMPNNRFLAERTGGTYSTLKVQPAELEDSGVYFCASSHRDYGYTFGSGTRLTVV.

J is TRBJ1-5 and V is TRBV7-9; perhaps TRBD1 as D (5 bases). CDR3 size: 14 residues. The germline CDR1 and CDR2 sequences are SEHNR and FQNEAQ (reference sequence). V shed 3 bases and J shed 4 bases, with 10 bases lying between them. The CDR3 region is CASSLTAVNQPQHF. The CDR3 bases are TGTGCCAGCAGCTTGACAGCTGTGAATCAGCCCCAGCATTTT.